This T cell receptor (beta chain) came from a study of Ad26.COV2.S vaccination and SARS-CoV-2 variants. Study-level information: Participant was drawn from the COV1001 Ad26.COV2.S trial arm. Each vaccinee took Ad26.COV2.S intramuscularly, once or twice 56 days apart.

General study points: Spike-specific TCR breadth was greater after Ad26.COV2.S than placebo. Once vaccination had occurred, spike-specific CD8+ and CD4+ T cell responses reportedly showed substantial breadth.

Profiled with immunoSEQ multiplex PCR; TCRdb holds only in-frame clones, not every one. The table shows some 640,000 clones, with around 89% occurring only once. The CDR3 has 13 amino acids. CDR1 is MNHEY and CDR2 is SMNVEV in the germline V gene (reference sequence). The V segment lost 3 bases and the J segment 5 bases; nucleotides outside the gene matches: 3. To note about this clone: Its specificity is unknown.

Treatment meaning: 15 to 20 received Ad26.COV2.S at low or high dose, single or two shots; a few received placebo; per-sample allocation not given. Collection of the samples took place on day 63 after the first injection of vaccine or placebo. The material sequenced was peripheral blood, taken in a trial of Ad26.COV2.S vaccine versus placebo. This TCR was sampled from a person aged 18-65 years who received the Ad26.COV2.S COVID-19 vaccine or a placebo. The chain links TRBV27 to TRBJ1-1, with 7 positions matching TRBD1. CDR3 protein: CASSFSGGTEAFF. CDR3 bases: TGTGCCAGCAGTTTTTCAGGGGGAACTGAAGCTTTCTTT.